This record concerns one TCR beta chain sequence. These data come from a study of PD-L1 blockade in urothelial cancer. Study in general: From 2014, patients received atezolizumab, given as 1,200 mg intravenously every 3 weeks.

Trimming stripped 1 base from V and 2 bases from J, with 10 bases between. The CDR3 runs 15 residues. Germline V gives CDR1 SGHTA, CDR2 FQGNSA. Each PCR reaction had synthetic TCR analog templates spiked into it. Generated by immunoSEQ multiplex PCR, the TCRdb table keeps only in-frame clones and is missing some. Of approximately 110,000 clones listed, over 75% were seen once; the top ten hold 2% to 3%. The sample was PBMCs, taken around atezolizumab (anti-PD-L1) treatment. The genes are TRBV7-2 and TRBJ2-3; D is uncertain. The clonotype originates from a man between 50 and 59 years old with urothelial cancer. The CDR3 DNA reads TGTGCCAGCAGCTTAGTCTTACTTACCACAGATACGCAGTATTTT. Translation: CASSLVLLTTDTQYF.